This T cell receptor (beta chain) comes out of a study of shared T cell receptors in the human thymus. The V gene end was trimmed by 4 bases and the J gene end by 3 bases; junction bases not matched to a gene: 23. Germline V gene data show CDR1 as SGHVS and CDR2 as FNYEAQ. CDR3 length: 20 residues. Repertoires were generated with immunoSEQ multiplex PCR, while TCRdb's copy carries only in-frame clones and drops some. The sample lists 720,000 or so clones; 70% to 90% were seen once. These data were likewise used in another study, on human thymus T cells. This second study notes: Infants served as donors; they were healthy and Finnish and were having corrective surgery for congenital heart defects. Corrective cardiac surgery supplied the resected thymus tissue. Thymic repertoires of unrelated individuals were reported in related research to overlap highly.

Sequenced: thymocytes. J is TRBJ2-7 and V is TRBV7-6, with TRBD1 matching over 8 bases. This receptor was taken from a girl less than two years old with a congenital heart defect. In nucleotides, the CDR3 is TGTGCCAGCAGCTCGTGGGGGGCACCAGGGGGCGACTCCCTACTCTACGAGCAGTACTTC. This translates into CASSSWGAPGGDSLLYEQYF.